This TCR beta chain was identified in a study of identifying expanded T cells in peripheral blood. The CDR3 is made up of 15 amino acids. V shed 5 bases, J shed 2 bases, and the junction held 2 bases outside the gene matches. Germline V lookup: CDR1 MNHEY, CDR2 SVGAGI. This clone was seen just once. Measured with immunoSEQ multiplex PCR; TCRdb has only the in-frame clones, and not every one. The sample lists under 150,000 clones, around 88% occurring once. The sequencing sample was made of blood. The chain uses TRBV6-5 and TRBJ1-5, with 11 nucleotides matching TRBD1. The sequence was collected from a person aged 18 to 75 in good health. Here the CDR3 DNA reads TGTGCCAGCAGTCCGGGACAGGGGGGCAATCAGCCCCAGCATTTT. Translated: CASSPGQGGNQPQHF.